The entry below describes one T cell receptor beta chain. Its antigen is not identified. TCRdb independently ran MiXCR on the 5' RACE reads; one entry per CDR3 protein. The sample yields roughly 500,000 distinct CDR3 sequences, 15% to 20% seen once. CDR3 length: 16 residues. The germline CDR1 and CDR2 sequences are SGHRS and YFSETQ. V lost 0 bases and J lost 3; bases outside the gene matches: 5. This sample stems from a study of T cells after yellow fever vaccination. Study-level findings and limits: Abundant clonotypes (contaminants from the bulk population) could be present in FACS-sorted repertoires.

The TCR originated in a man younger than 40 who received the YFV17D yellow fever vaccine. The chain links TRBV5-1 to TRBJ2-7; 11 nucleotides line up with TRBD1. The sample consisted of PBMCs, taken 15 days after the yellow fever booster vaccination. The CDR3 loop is CASSLEPGQGGYEQYF. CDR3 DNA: TGCGCCAGCAGCTTGGAACCGGGACAGGGGGGCTACGAGCAGTACTTC.